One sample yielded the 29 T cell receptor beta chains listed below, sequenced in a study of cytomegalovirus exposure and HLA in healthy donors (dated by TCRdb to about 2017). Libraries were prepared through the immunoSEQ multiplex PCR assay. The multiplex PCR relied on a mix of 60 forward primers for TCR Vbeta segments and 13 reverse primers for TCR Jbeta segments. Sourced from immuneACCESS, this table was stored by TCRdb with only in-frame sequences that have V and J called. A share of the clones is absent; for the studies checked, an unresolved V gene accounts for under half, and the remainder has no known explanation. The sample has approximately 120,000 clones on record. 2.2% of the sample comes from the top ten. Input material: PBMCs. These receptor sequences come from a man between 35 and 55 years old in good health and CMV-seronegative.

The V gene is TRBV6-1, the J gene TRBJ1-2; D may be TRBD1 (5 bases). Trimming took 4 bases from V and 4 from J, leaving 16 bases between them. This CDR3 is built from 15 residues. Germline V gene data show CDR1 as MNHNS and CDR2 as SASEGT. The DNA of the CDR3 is TGTGCCAGCAGTGGCTACGCGGGGCAACTCTATGGCTACACCTTC. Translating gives CASSGYAGQLYGYTF.

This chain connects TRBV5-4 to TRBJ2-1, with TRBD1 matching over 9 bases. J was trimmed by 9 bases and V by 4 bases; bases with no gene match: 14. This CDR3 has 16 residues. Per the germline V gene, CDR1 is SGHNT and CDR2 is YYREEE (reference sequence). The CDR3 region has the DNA TGTGCCAGCAGCATCGTCGGACAGGGGAAGGGTAGTGAGCAGTTCTTC. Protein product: CASSIVGQGKGSEQFF.

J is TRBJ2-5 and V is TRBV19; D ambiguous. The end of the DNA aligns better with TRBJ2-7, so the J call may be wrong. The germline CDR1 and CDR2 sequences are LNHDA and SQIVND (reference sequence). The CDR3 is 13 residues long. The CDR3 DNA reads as TGTGCCAGTAGTATTCAGGTTTCCTACGAGCAGTACTTC. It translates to CASSIQVSYEQYF.

CDR3 in DNA: TGTGCCAGCAGCCCGTCGACTAGCGGATCCACAGATACGCAGTATTTT. Translation: CASSPSTSGSTDTQYF. The chain employs TRBV5-4 and TRBJ2-3; 9 positions agree with TRBD2. V was pared by 4 bases and J by 2 bases, with 8 bases of the junction left unmatched. The CDR3 consists of 16 residues. Germline CDR1 reads SGHNT; CDR2 reads YYREEE (reference sequence).

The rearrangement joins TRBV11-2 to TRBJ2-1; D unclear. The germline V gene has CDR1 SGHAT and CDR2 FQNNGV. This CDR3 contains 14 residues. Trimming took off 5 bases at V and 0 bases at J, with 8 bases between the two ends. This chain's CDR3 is CASSPASSYNEQFF. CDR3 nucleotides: TGTGCCAGCAGCCCCGCGAGCTCCTACAATGAGCAGTTCTTC.

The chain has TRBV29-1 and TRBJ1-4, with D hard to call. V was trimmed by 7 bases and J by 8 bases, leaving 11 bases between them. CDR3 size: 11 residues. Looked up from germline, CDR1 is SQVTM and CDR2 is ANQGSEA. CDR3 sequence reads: CSARTGEKLFF. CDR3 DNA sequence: TGCAGCGCCAGGACTGGGGAAAAACTGTTTTTT.

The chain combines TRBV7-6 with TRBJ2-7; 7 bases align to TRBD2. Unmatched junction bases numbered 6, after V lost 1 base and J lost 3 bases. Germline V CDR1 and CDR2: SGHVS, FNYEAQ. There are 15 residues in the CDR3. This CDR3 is CASSLVIGGSYEQYF. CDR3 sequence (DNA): TGTGCCAGCAGCTTAGTAATTGGCGGGAGCTACGAGCAGTACTTC.

The CDR3 protein is CASSPLLAGGSGGELFF. DNA for the CDR3: TGTGCCAGCTCACCACTACTAGCGGGAGGATCCGGCGGGGAGCTGTTTTTT. J is TRBJ2-2 and V is TRBV18, with 12 positions matching TRBD2. The CDR3 sequence is 17 residues long. V lost 1 base and J lost 7; bases outside the gene matches: 7. From germline, CDR1 is KGHSH and CDR2 LQKENI.

The CDR3 here is CASSLISPSTDTQYF. For the CDR3, the DNA is TGTGCCAGCAGCTTGATCTCTCCTAGCACAGATACGCAGTATTTT. This chain joins TRBV5-8 and TRBJ2-3; D is unclear. This CDR3 comprises 15 residues. The ends were cut back, 1 base at V and 0 bases at J, with 9 bases in the middle. The V gene's germline CDR1 is SGHTS and CDR2 YDEGEE.

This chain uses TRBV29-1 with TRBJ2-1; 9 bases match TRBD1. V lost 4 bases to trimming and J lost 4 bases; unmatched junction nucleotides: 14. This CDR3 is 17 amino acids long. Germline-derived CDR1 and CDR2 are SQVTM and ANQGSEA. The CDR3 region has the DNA TGCAGCGTTGCCGGGACAGGGCGCGCGGCTACATACAATGAGCAGTTCTTC. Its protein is CSVAGTGRAATYNEQFF.

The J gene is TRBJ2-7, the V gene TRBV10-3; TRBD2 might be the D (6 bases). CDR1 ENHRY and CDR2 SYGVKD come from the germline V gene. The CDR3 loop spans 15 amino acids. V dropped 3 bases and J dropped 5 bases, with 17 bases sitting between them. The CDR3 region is CAISEGLGRKNEQYF. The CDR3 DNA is TGTGCCATCAGTGAAGGCTTAGGGAGGAAAAACGAGCAGTACTTC.

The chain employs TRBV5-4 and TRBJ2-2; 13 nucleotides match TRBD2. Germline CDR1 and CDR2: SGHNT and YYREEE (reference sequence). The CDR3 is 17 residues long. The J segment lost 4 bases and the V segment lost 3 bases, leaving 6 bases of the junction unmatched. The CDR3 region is CASSSPRTSGSTGELFF. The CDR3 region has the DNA TGTGCCAGCAGCTCACCGAGGACTAGCGGGAGCACCGGGGAGCTGTTTTTT.

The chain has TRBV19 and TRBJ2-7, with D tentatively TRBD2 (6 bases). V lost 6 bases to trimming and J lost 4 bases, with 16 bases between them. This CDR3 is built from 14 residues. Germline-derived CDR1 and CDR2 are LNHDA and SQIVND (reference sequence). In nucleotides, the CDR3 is TGTGCCAGTAGCCGTGAGGAGGGAACTTACGAGCAGTACTTC. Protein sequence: CASSREEGTYEQYF.

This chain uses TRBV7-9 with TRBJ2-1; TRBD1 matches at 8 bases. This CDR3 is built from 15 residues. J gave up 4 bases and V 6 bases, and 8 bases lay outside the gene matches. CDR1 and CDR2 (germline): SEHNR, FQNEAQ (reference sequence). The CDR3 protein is CASRGPGQVYNEQFF. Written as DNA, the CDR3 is TGTGCCAGCAGAGGTCCGGGACAGGTTTACAATGAGCAGTTCTTC.

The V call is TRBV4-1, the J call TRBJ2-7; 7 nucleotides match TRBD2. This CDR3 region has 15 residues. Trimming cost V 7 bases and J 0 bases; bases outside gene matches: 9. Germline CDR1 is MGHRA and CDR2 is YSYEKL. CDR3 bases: TGCGCCAGCACTCGACTAGCTTTTAGCTCCTACGAGCAGTACTTC. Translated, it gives CASTRLAFSSYEQYF.

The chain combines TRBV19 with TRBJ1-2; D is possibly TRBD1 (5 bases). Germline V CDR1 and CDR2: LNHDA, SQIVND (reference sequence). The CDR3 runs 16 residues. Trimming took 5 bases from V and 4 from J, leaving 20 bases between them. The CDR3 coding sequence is TGTGCCAGTAGTCCCCAAGGGGCTAAGGGAATCTATGGCTACACCTTC. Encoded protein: CASSPQGAKGIYGYTF.

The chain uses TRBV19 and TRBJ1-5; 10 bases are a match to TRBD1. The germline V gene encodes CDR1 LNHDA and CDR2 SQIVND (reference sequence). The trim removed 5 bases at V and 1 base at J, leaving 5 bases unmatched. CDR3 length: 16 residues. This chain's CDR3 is CASSPRQGASNQPQHF. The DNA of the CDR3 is TGTGCCAGTAGTCCCCGACAGGGGGCGAGCAATCAGCCCCAGCATTTT.

The chain's CDR3 is CASSLDRGAGANVLTF. The DNA of the CDR3 is TGTGCCAGCAGCTTAGACAGGGGGGCAGGGGCCAACGTCCTGACTTTC. The chain is built from TRBV13 and TRBJ2-6, with 8 bases aligning to TRBD1. The CDR3 contains 16 residues. Germline CDR1 reads PRHDT; CDR2 reads FYEKMQ (reference sequence). J gave up 4 bases and V 1 base, and 3 bases lay outside the gene matches.

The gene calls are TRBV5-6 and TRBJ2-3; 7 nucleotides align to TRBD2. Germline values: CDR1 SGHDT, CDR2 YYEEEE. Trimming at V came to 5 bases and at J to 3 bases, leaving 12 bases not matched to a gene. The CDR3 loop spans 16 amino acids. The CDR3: CASSRRGREVTDTQYF. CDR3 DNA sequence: TGTGCCAGCAGTCGACGGGGGAGGGAGGTAACAGATACGCAGTATTTT.

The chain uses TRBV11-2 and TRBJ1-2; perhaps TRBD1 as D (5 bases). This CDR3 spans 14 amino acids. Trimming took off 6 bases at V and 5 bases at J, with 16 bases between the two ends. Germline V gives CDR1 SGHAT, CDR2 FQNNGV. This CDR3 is CASRRGADGYGYTF. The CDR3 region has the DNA TGTGCCAGCAGACGCGGGGCTGATGGGTATGGCTACACCTTC.

In DNA, the CDR3 is TGTGCCAGCAGCCAAGGGGCCGAGCAGTACTTC. Its translation: CASSQGAEQYF. The chain combines TRBV4-2 with TRBJ2-7, with D uncertain. The V gene lost 1 base and the J gene lost 6 bases, with 4 bases spanning the gap. Germline V gene data show CDR1 as LGHNA and CDR2 as YNFKEQ. This CDR3 spans 11 amino acids.

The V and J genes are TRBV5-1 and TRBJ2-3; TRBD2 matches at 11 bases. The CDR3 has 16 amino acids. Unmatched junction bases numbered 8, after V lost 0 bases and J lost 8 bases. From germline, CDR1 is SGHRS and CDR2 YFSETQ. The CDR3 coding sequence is TGCGCCAGCAGCTTGGAAGTTAGCGGGAGGGCAGCTACGCAGTATTTT. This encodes CASSLEVSGRAATQYF.

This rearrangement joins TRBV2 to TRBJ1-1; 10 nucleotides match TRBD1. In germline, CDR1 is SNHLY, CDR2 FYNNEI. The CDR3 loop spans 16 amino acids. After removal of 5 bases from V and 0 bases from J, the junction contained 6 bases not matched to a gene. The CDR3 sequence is CASSYGQGVMNTEAFF. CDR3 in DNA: TGTGCCAGCAGTTATGGACAGGGGGTTATGAACACTGAAGCTTTCTTT.

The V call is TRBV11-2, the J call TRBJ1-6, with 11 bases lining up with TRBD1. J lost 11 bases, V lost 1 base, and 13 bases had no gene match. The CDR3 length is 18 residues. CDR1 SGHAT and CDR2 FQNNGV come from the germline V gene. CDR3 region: CASSLAPPGQGVFAPLHF. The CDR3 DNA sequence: TGTGCCAGCAGCTTAGCTCCGCCGGGACAGGGGGTTTTTGCACCCCTCCACTTT.

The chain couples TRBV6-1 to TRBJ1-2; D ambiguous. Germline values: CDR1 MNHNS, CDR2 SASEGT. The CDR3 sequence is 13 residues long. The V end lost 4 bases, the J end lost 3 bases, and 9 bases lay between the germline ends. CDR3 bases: TGTGCCAGCAGTGCCCGGGAGGACTATGGCTACACCTTC. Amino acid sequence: CASSAREDYGYTF.

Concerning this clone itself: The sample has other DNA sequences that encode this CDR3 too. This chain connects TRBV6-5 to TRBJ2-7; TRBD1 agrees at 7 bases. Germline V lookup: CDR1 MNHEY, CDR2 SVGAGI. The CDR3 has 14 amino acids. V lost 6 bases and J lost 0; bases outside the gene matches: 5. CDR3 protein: CASSPQGSSYEQYF. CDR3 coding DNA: TGTGCCAGCAGCCCACAGGGGTCCTCCTACGAGCAGTACTTC.

CDR3 loop: CASSASGGANTGELFF. The CDR3 DNA reads TGTGCCAGCAGTGCATCGGGAGGCGCGAACACCGGGGAGCTGTTTTTT. V is TRBV2 and J is TRBJ2-2, with 7 positions matching TRBD2. This CDR3 has 16 residues. With 4 bases clipped from V and 0 bases from J, the junction kept 5 bases outside the gene matches. The germline CDR1 and CDR2 sequences are SNHLY and FYNNEI.

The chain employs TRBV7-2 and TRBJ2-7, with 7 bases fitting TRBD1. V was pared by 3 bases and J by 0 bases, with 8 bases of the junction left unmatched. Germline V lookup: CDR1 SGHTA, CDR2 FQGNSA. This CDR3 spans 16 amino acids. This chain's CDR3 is CASSFRTGRNSYEQYF. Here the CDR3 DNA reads TGTGCCAGCAGCTTTCGGACAGGACGAAACTCCTACGAGCAGTACTTC.

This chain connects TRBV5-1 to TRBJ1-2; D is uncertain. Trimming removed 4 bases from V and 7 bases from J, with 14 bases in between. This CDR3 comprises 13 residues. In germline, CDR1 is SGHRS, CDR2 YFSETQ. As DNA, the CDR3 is TGCGCCAGCAGCCCGAGCGGATTATCTGGCTACACCTTC. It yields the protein CASSPSGLSGYTF.